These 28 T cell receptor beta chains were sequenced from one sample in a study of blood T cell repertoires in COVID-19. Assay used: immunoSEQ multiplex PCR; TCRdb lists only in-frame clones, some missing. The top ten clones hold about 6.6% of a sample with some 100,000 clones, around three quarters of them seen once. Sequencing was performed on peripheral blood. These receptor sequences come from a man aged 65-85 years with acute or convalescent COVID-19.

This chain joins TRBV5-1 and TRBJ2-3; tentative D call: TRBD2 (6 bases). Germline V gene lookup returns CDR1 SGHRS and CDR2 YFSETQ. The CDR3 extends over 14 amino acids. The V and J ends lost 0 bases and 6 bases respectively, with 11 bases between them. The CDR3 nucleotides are TGCGCCAGCAGCTTGGGGAGACGGGGGGATACGCAGTATTTT. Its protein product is CASSLGRRGDTQYF.

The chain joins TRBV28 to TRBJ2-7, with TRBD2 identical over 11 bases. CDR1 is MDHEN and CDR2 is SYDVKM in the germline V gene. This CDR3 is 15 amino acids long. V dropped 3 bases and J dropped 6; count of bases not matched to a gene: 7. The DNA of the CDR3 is TGTGCCAGCAGTTTTTTAGCGGGAGGGCCTGGCGAGCAGTACTTC. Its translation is CASSFLAGGPGEQYF.

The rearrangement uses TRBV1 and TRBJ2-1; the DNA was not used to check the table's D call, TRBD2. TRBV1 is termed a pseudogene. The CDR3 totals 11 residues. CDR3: CTSSHIYEQFF. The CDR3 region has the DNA TGCACCAGCAGCCATATTTATGAGCAGTTCTTC.

The CDR3 is CASSRERGNTEAFF. For the CDR3, the DNA is TGTGCCAGCAGTCGGGAGAGGGGAAACACTGAAGCTTTCTTT. The chain is built from TRBV7-2 and TRBJ1-1; maybe TRBD1 (5 bases). Germline CDR1 SGHTA, CDR2 FQGNSA. The CDR3 consists of 14 residues. Trimming removed 6 bases from V and 2 bases from J, with 13 bases in between.

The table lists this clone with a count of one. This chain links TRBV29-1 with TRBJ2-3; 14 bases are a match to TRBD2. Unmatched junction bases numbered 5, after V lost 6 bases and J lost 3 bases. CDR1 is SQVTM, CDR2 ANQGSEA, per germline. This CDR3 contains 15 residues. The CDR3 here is CSVQGLAGATDTQYF. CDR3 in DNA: TGCAGCGTCCAGGGACTAGCGGGAGCAACAGATACGCAGTATTTT.

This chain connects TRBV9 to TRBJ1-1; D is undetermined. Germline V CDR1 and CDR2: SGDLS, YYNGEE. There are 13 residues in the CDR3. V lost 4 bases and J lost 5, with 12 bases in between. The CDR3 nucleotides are TGTGCCAGCAGCTCACCTAGCGGGACTGAAGCTTTCTTT. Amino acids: CASSSPSGTEAFF. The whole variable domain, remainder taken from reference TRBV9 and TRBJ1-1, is DSGVTQTPKHLITATGQRVTLRCSPRSGDLSVYWYQQSLDQGLQFLIQYYNGEERAKGNILERFSAQQFPDLHSELNLSSLELGDSALYFCASSSPSGTEAFFGQGTRLTVV.

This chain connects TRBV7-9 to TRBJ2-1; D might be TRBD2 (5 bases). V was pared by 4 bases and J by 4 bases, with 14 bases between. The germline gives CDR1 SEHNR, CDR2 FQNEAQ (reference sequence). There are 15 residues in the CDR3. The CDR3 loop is CASSSLVVLYNEQFF. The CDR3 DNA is TGTGCCAGCAGCTCACTAGTAGTATTATACAATGAGCAGTTCTTC.

CDR3 residues: CAWSPPPWRALAKNIQYF. DNA of the CDR3: TGTGCCTGGAGTCCCCCGCCTTGGAGGGCACTAGCCAAAAACATTCAGTACTTC. This chain joins TRBV30 and TRBJ2-4; tentatively, D is TRBD2 (6 bases). The CDR3 runs 18 residues. Trimming took 2 bases from V and 0 from J, leaving 20 bases between them. CDR1 is GTSNPN, CDR2 SVGIG, per germline (reference sequence).

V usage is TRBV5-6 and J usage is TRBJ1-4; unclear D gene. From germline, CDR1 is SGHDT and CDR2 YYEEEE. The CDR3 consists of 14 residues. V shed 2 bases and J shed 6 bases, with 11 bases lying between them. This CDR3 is CASSLDGRDEKLFF. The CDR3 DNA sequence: TGTGCCAGCAGCTTAGACGGGAGAGATGAAAAACTGTTTTTT.

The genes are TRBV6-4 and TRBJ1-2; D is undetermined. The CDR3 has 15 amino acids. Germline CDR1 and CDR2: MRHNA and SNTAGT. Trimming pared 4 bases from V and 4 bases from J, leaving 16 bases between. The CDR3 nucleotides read TGTGCCAGCAGTGTCTTAGTCAAAGCCCGCTATGGCTACACCTTC. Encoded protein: CASSVLVKARYGYTF.

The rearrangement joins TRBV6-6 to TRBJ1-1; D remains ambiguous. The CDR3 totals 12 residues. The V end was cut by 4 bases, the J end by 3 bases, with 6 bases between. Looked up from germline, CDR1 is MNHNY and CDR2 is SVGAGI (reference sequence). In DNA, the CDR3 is TGTGCCAGCAGTTTGCGGGACACTGAAGCTTTCTTT. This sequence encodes CASSLRDTEAFF.

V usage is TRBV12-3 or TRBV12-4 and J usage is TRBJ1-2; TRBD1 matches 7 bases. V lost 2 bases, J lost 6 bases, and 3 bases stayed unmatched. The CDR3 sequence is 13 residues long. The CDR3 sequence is CASSLNRGDGYTF. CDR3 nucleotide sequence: TGTGCCAGCAGTTTAAACAGGGGAGATGGCTACACCTTC.

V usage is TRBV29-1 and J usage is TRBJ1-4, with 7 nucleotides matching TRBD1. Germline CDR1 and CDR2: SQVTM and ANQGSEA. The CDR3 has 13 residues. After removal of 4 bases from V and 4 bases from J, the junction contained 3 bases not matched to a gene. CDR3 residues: CSVGTGDNEKLFF. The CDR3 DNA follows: TGCAGCGTTGGGACAGGTGATAATGAAAAACTGTTTTTT.

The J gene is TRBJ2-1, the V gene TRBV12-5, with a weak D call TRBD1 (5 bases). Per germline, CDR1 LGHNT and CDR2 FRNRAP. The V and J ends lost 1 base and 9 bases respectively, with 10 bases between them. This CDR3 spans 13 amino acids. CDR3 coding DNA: TGTGCTAGTGGTTTGGGGGGCCGGGTTGAGCAGTTCTTC. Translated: CASGLGGRVEQFF.

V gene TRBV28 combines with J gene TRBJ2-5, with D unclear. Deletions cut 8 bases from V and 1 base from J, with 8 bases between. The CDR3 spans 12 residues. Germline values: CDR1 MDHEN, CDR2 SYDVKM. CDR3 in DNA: TGTGCCAGCTCTGGCAGCCAAGAGACCCAGTACTTC. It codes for CASSGSQETQYF.

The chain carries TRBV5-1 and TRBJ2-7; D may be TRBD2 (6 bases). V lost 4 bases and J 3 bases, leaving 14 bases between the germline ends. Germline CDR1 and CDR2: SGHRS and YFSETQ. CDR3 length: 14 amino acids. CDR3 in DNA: TGCGCCAGCAGCCCGGGGGACCCCGGCTACGAGCAGTACTTC. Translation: CASSPGDPGYEQYF.

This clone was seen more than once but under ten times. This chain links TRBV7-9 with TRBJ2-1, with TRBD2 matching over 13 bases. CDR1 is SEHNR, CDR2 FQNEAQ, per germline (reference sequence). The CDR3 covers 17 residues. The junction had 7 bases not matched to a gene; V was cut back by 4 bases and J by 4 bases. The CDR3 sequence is CASSSPGLAGHYNEQFF. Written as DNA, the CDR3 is TGTGCCAGCAGCTCGCCGGGACTAGCGGGACATTACAATGAGCAGTTCTTC.

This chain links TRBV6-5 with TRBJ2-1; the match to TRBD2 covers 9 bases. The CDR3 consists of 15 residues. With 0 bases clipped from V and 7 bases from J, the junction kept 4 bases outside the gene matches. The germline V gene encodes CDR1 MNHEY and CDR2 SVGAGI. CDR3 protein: CASSYSSGGRNEQFF. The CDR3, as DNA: TGTGCCAGCAGTTACTCAAGCGGGGGGCGGAATGAGCAGTTCTTC.

The CDR3: CASRDSGRRTGELFF. In DNA form, the CDR3 reads TGTGCCAGCAGGGATAGCGGGAGAAGGACCGGGGAGCTGTTTTTT. This chain connects TRBV2 to TRBJ2-2; TRBD2 matches at 9 bases. Trimming removed 6 bases from V and 5 bases from J; junction bases left unmatched: 7. This CDR3 is 15 amino acids long. Germline V gives CDR1 SNHLY, CDR2 FYNNEI.

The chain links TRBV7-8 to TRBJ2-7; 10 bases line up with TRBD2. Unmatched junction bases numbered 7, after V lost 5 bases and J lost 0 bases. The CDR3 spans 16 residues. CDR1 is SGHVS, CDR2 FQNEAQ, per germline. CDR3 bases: TGTGCCAGCAGCCGAGGACTAGCGGTTCTCTCCTACGAGCAGTACTTC. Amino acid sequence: CASSRGLAVLSYEQYF.

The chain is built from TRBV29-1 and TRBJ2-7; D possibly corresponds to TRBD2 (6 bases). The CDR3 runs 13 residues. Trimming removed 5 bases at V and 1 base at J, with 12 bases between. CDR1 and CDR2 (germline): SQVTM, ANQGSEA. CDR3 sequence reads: CSVLLATSYEQYF. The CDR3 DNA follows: TGCAGCGTTCTCCTAGCGACATCCTACGAGCAGTACTTC.

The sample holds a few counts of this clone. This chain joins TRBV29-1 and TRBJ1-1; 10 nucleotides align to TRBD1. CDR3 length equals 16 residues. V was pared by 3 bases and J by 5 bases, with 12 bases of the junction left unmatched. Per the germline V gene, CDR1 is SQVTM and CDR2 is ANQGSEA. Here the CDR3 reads CSVEGDETGGSTEAFF. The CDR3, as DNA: TGCAGCGTTGAGGGGGACGAGACAGGGGGCTCAACTGAAGCTTTCTTT.

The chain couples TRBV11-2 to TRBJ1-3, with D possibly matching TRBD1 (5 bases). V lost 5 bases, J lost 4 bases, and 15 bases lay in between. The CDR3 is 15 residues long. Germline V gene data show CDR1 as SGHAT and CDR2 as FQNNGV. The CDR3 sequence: CASSVFTGRGNTIYF. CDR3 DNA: TGTGCCAGCAGCGTCTTCACAGGAAGGGGAAACACCATATATTTT.

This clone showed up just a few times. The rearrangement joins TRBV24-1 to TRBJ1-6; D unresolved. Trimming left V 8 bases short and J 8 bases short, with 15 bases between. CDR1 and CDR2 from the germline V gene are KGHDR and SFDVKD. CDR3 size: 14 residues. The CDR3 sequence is CATNSIWLDSPLHF. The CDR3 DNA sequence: TGTGCCACCAACTCAATTTGGTTGGATTCACCCCTCCACTTT.

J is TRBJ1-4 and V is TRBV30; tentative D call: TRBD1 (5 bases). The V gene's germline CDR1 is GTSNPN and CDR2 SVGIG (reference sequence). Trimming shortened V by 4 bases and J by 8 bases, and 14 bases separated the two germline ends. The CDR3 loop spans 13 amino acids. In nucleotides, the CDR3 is TGTGCCTGGAACCCAGGGAATCAAGAAAAACTGTTTTTT. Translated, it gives CAWNPGNQEKLFF.

The CDR3 nucleotides read TGTGCCAGCAGTGACTCAGGGGACACCCCTACCCCCGAGCAGTACTTC. Its protein is CASSDSGDTPTPEQYF. The chain is built from TRBV6-4 and TRBJ2-7, with TRBD1 as a possible D gene (6 bases). The CDR3 spans 16 residues. CDR1 is MRHNA and CDR2 is SNTAGT in the germline V gene. The V and J ends lost 0 bases and 6 bases respectively, with 18 bases between them.

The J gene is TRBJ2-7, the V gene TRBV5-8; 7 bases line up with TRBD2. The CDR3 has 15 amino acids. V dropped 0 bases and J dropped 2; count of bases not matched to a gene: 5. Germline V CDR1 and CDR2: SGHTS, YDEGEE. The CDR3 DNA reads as TGTGCCAGCAGCTTGGGTAGGGGAGGGACCTACGAGCAGTACTTC. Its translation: CASSLGRGGTYEQYF. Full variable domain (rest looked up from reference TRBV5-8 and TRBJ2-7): EAGVTQSPTHLIKTRGQQATLRCSPISGHTSVYWYQQALGLGLQFLLWYDEGEERNRGNFPPRFSGRQFPNYSSELNVNALELEDSALYLCASSLGRGGTYEQYFGPGTRLTVT.

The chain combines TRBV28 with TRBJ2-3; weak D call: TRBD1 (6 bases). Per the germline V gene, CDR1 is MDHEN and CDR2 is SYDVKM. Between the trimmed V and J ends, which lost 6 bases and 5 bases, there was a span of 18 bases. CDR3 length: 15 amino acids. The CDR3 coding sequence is TGTGCCAGCAGATTACCCGGACAGAATCTAGATACGCAGTATTTT. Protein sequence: CASRLPGQNLDTQYF.